The next 17 T cell receptor beta chains were all read from a single sample in a study of T-cell memory formation after mild COVID-19. MiXCR, run by TCRdb on the 5' RACE reads, gives a single entry per CDR3 protein. The sample shows approximately 250,000 distinct CDR3 sequences, 15% of them seen only once. Source material: PBMCs or a T cell subset sorted from them (not recorded which). Source of these receptors: an adult woman who had mild COVID-19 (a few samples of this study predate the infection). Cell type and time point are not known.

The chain combines TRBV29-1 with TRBJ2-2; D might be TRBD1 or TRBD2, each matching 5 bases. The V gene lost 2 bases and the J gene lost 6 bases, with 10 bases spanning the gap. There are 13 residues in the CDR3. Germline V lookup: CDR1 SQVTM, CDR2 ANQGSEA. CDR3 in amino acids: CSVEWGKAGELFF. In nucleotides, the CDR3 is TGCAGCGTTGAATGGGGGAAGGCCGGGGAGCTGTTTTTT.

This clonotype was observed a handful of times. J is TRBJ1-1 and V is TRBV19; TRBD1 aligns across 8 bases. The ends lost 9 bases at V and 11 bases at J; junction bases unmatched: 8. The CDR3 sequence is 11 residues long. Germline V CDR1 and CDR2: LNHDA, SQIVND (reference sequence). CDR3 DNA sequence: TGTGCCAGCTTGGACAGGGTGGAGGCTTTCTTT. Its protein is CASLDRVEAFF.

The gene calls are TRBV6-1 and TRBJ2-7; D is ambiguous. CDR3 size: 13 residues. Germline CDR1 MNHNS, CDR2 SASEGT. The V end lost 3 bases, the J end lost 9 bases, and 15 bases lay between the germline ends. The CDR3 sequence: CASSDGDRTMQYF. CDR3 coding DNA: TGTGCCAGCAGTGATGGAGACCGTACGATGCAGTACTTC.

In DNA, the CDR3 is TGCGCCAGCAGCCGGTCCGGGACTAGCGGGGGGAGGATGTTCTTC. Translation: CASSRSGTSGGRMFF. The chain couples TRBV4-1 to TRBJ2-1; 15 bases line up with TRBD2. The CDR3 sequence is 15 residues long. With V trimmed by 4 bases and J by 15 bases, 10 bases remained unmatched. Germline CDR1 MGHRA, CDR2 YSYEKL.

This clonotype was picked up a small number of times. This chain joins TRBV3-1 and TRBJ2-3; 8 positions match TRBD2. Germline V gene lookup returns CDR1 LGHDT and CDR2 YNNKEL (reference sequence). The V gene end was trimmed by 4 bases and the J gene end by 2 bases; junction bases not matched to a gene: 5. The CDR3 sequence is 15 residues long. The DNA of the CDR3 is TGTGCCAGCAGCCTTCTCGGGGGGGCCACAGATACGCAGTATTTT. This gives the protein CASSLLGGATDTQYF.

This clonotype was seen a handful of times. This chain links TRBV30 with TRBJ1-1, with D uncertain. V gave up 4 bases and J gave up 0 bases, with 9 bases separating them. Germline V lookup: CDR1 GTSNPN, CDR2 SVGIG (reference sequence). The CDR3 covers 13 residues. CDR3 region: CAWTVLMNTEAFF. DNA for the CDR3: TGTGCCTGGACGGTCCTTATGAACACTGAAGCTTTCTTT.

V usage is TRBV7-2 and J usage is TRBJ2-1; perhaps TRBD2 as D (5 bases). The germline V gene has CDR1 SGHTA and CDR2 FQGNSA. The CDR3 has 16 amino acids. Trimming cost V 1 base and J 2 bases, with 12 bases left between them. CDR3 nucleotide sequence: TGTGCCAGCAGCTTAGGTGGAGGTTGGGCCTACAATGAGCAGTTCTTC. Its translation: CASSLGGGWAYNEQFF.

This clonotype was counted ten times or more. The gene calls are TRBV7-9 and TRBJ2-2, with D perhaps TRBD2 (5 bases). V lost 4 bases, J lost 0 bases, and 9 bases lay in between. In germline, CDR1 is SEHNR, CDR2 FQNEAQ (reference sequence). The CDR3 runs to 15 residues. The CDR3 DNA sequence: TGTGCCAGCAGCTCGCGGGTGTCGAACACCGGGGAGCTGTTTTTT. Protein: CASSSRVSNTGELFF.

This clonotype appeared a few times. J is TRBJ1-3 and V is TRBV4-3; maybe TRBD1 (5 bases). Germline lookup yields CDR1 LGHNA and CDR2 YSLEER. This CDR3 has 17 residues. Trimming pared 0 bases from V and 0 bases from J, leaving 12 bases between. The chain's CDR3 is CASSQDLGVLSGNTIYF. The CDR3 DNA sequence: TGCGCCAGCAGCCAAGATCTGGGGGTCCTCTCTGGAAACACCATATATTTT.

This clonotype was seen only a few times. J is TRBJ1-5 and V is TRBV27; 8 bases map to TRBD1. The CDR3 spans 16 residues. V shed 6 bases, J shed 6 bases, and the junction held 13 bases outside the gene matches. Per germline, CDR1 MNHEY and CDR2 SMNVEV (reference sequence). The CDR3 nucleotides are TGTGCCAGCAGCCCGGGGCAGGGGGCGCGGGGTCAGCCCCAGCATTTT. Protein: CASSPGQGARGQPQHF.

V is TRBV25-1 and J is TRBJ2-1; the D gene is possibly TRBD2 (6 bases). This CDR3 region has 15 residues. The V gene's germline CDR1 is MGHDK and CDR2 SYGVNS. V lost 5 bases and J lost 0, with 11 bases in between. The CDR3 region is CASSRRGSSYNEQFF. The CDR3 coding sequence is TGTGCCAGCAGTCGACGGGGGAGCTCCTACAATGAGCAGTTCTTC.

The rearrangement joins TRBV2 to TRBJ2-5, with 9 bases identical to TRBD1. The CDR3 is made up of 17 amino acids. Per the germline V gene, CDR1 is SNHLY and CDR2 is FYNNEI. V gave up 4 bases and J gave up 2 bases; unmatched junction bases: 11. The CDR3 reads CASSGGQGGVRQETQYF. The DNA of the CDR3 is TGTGCCAGCAGTGGGGGACAGGGCGGCGTTCGGCAAGAGACCCAGTACTTC.

The gene calls are TRBV6-6 and TRBJ2-7; TRBD2 aligns across 8 bases. The CDR3 covers 13 residues. J lost 3 bases, V lost 8 bases, and 6 bases had no gene match. CDR1 and CDR2 (germline): MNHNY, SVGAGI (reference sequence). The CDR3 region has the DNA TGTGCCAGCCACGGGAGGGGAGGCTACGAGCAGTACTTC. Residues: CASHGRGGYEQYF.

This clonotype was seen a handful of times. The chain carries TRBV29-1 and TRBJ2-1; 9 positions match TRBD1. Germline CDR1 reads SQVTM; CDR2 reads ANQGSEA. Losses at the gene ends were 6 bases for V and 4 bases for J; bases not matched to a gene: 10. The CDR3 runs 15 residues. CDR3 amino acids: CSVRGRQGVYNEQFF. In nucleotides, the CDR3 is TGCAGCGTCCGAGGAAGACAGGGGGTGTACAATGAGCAGTTCTTC.

This CDR3 is CATSRVSGVDSPLHF. In DNA form, the CDR3 reads TGTGCCACCAGCAGAGTCTCAGGTGTGGATTCACCCCTCCACTTT. The chain recombines TRBV15 with TRBJ1-6; no reliable D call. The V and J ends lost 1 base and 8 bases respectively, with 12 bases between them. The CDR3 is made up of 15 amino acids. Looked up from germline, CDR1 is LNHNV and CDR2 is YYDKDF (reference sequence).

This clonotype came up once. CDR3 sequence: CASSQAVTGGLGAFF. CDR3 coding DNA: TGTGCCAGCAGCCAAGCAGTGACAGGGGGCCTGGGAGCTTTCTTT. The V call is TRBV14, the J call TRBJ1-1; 10 bases are a match to TRBD1. Germline V gene sequence: CDR1 SGHDN, CDR2 FVKESK. The ends lost 1 base at V and 10 bases at J; junction bases unmatched: 9. The CDR3 is made up of 15 amino acids.

The chain employs TRBV15 and TRBJ1-1; weak D call: TRBD1 (6 bases). Trimming pared 5 bases from V and 4 bases from J, leaving 20 bases between. The germline CDR1 and CDR2 sequences are LNHNV and YYDKDF (reference sequence). The CDR3 covers 16 residues. The CDR3 sequence: CATSPRARGIGTEAFF. The CDR3 DNA reads as TGTGCCACCAGCCCACGGGCCAGGGGAATTGGCACTGAAGCTTTCTTT.